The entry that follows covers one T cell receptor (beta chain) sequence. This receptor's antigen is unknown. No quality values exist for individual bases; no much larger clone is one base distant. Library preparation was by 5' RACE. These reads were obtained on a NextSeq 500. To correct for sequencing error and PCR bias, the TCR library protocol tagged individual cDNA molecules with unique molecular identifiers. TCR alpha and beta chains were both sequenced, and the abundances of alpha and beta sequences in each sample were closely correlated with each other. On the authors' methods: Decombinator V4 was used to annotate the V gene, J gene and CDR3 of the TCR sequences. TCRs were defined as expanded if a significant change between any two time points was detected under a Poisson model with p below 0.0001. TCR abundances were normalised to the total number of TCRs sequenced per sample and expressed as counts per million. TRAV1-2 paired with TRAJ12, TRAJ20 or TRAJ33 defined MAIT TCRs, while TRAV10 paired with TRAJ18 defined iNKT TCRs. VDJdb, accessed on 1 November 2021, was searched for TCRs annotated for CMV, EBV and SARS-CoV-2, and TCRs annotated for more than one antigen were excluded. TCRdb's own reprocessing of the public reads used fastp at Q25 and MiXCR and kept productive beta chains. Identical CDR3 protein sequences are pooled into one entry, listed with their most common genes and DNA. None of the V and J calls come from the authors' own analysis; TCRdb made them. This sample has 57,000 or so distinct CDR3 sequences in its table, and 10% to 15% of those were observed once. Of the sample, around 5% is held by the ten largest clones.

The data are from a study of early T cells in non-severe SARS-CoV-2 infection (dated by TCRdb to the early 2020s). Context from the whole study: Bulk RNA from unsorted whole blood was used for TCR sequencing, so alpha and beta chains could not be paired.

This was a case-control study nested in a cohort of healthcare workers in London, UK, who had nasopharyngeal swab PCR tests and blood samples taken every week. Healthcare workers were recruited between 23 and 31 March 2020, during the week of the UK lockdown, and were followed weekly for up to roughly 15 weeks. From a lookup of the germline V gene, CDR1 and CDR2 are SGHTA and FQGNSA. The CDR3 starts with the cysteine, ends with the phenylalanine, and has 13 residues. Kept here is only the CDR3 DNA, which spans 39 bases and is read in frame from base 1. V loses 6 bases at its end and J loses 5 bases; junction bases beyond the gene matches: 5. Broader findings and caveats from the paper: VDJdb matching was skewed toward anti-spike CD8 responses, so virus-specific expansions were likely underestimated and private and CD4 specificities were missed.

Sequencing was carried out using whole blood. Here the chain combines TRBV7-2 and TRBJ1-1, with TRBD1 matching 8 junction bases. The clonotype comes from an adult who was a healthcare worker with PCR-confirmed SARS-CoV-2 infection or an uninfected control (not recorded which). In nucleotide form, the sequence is TGTGCCAGCAGGGGAACAGGGGGGACTGAAGCTTTCTTT. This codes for CASRGTGGTEAFF.